A single T cell receptor beta chain is shown here with its context. Its antigen remains unidentified. The data stem from a study of T cells in localized non-small cell lung cancer. Notes on the study in general: Longer overall survival was associated with a higher density of T cells in the blood. Uninvolved neighboring lung showed the greatest T cell clonality, exceeding tumor. Analysis by sequencing included only one tumor region, so heterogeneity remains possible.

TCRdb's copy holds only in-frame clones and misses some; the assay was immunoSEQ multiplex PCR. The table includes about 59,000 clones, around 90% detected once. The starting material was peripheral blood, obtained before any cancer treatment. This clonotype was sampled from a woman aged 40-69 years with stage I lung adenocarcinoma.

This CDR3 reads CASSFYQGAGNTIYF. CDR3 DNA sequence: TGTGCCAGCAGCTTTTACCAGGGGGCTGGAAACACCATATATTTT. The rearrangement uses TRBV7-2 and TRBJ1-3, with 7 bases lining up with TRBD1. This CDR3 region has 15 residues. Germline assignment: CDR1 SGHTA and CDR2 FQGNSA. V was pared by 3 bases and J by 2 bases, with 4 bases of the junction left unmatched.